This T cell receptor (beta chain) was profiled in a study of read filtering for tumor transcriptome and immune sequencing. About the study: RNA-seq yielded only about 75 to 1273 TCR reads, IR-seq about 3.5 to 10.27 million.

The CDR3 covers 14 residues. V shed 9 bases, J shed 9 bases, and the junction held 12 bases outside the gene matches. CDR1 and CDR2 (germline): SEHNR, FQNEAQ (reference sequence). This clonotype appeared many times. This library used 300 to 450 ng RNA and molecular barcoded adaptors spanning alpha/delta and beta/gamma chains. MiXCR, run by TCRdb on the reads, gives a single entry per CDR3 protein. The sample contains 60,000 or so distinct CDR3 sequences, around 20% of which appear only once. Sampling of bone marrow took place during active disease in every patient. The source material was a population of CD138-negative cells sorted from bone marrow. The chain carries TRBV7-9 and TRBJ2-2, with 8 bases that match TRBD1. This receptor was taken from a donor aged 40 or older with multiple myeloma. CDR3 in DNA: TGTGCCAGTCCCCCACGGGACAGGCAATGGGAGCTGTTTTTT. Translated, it gives CASPPRDRQWELFF.